Shown below are 17 T cell receptor beta chains from a single sample sequenced in a study of shared clonotypes between healthy human individuals. TCRdb's table, derived via immunoSEQ multiplex PCR, lists solely in-frame clones and lacks some. The sample lists nearly 2 million clones; around 96% were seen once. CD45RO-negative CD8 cells positively selected for CCR7 made up the naive population, which excluded terminally differentiated effector memory CD45RA+ cells. Sequencing was carried out using naive CD8+ T cells sorted from blood. Receptors originate from a man between 18 and 29 years old in good health.

The chain carries TRBV2 and TRBJ1-1; no clear D gene. The CDR3 has 13 residues. From germline, CDR1 is SNHLY and CDR2 FYNNEI. With 7 bases removed from V and 0 bases from J, the gap between germline ends came to 9 bases. The CDR3 sequence: CASKRVMNTEAFF. As DNA, the CDR3 is TGTGCCAGCAAGAGGGTGATGAACACTGAAGCTTTCTTT.

V usage is TRBV30 and J usage is TRBJ1-1, with D maybe TRBD1 (5 bases). This CDR3 spans 13 amino acids. The germline V gene encodes CDR1 GTSNPN and CDR2 SVGIG (reference sequence). The V and J ends lost 0 bases and 4 bases respectively, with 9 bases between them. CDR3 nucleotide sequence: TGTGCCTGGAGTGTACTTAGGGGCACTGAAGCTTTCTTT. Encoded protein: CAWSVLRGTEAFF.

The chain employs TRBV21-1 and TRBJ1-5. TRBV21-1 is a documented pseudogene. This CDR3 has 20 amino acids. The CDR3 DNA reads as TGTGCCAGCAGCAATGGCCGGAGGCAGGGGGGGGGATATAGCAATCAGCCCCAGCATTTT. Protein: CASSNGRRQGGGYSNQPQHF.

This clone has only one observation. The genes are TRBV5-6 and TRBJ2-7, with D possibly matching TRBD1 (6 bases). Trimming pared 0 bases from V and 6 bases from J, leaving 7 bases between. This CDR3 contains 12 residues. CDR1 SGHDT and CDR2 YYEEEE come from the germline V gene. CDR3 loop: CASSLEGGEQYF. The CDR3 bases are TGTGCCAGCAGCTTGGAAGGGGGCGAGCAGTACTTC.

This clone has a single count. V and J are TRBV5-6 and TRBJ2-7; no reliable D call. V was pared by 0 bases and J by 5 bases, with 6 bases between. The CDR3 loop spans 12 amino acids. In germline, CDR1 is SGHDT, CDR2 YYEEEE. This CDR3 is CASSLGYDEQYF. The CDR3 nucleotides are TGTGCCAGCAGCTTGGGATACGACGAGCAGTACTTC.

V usage is TRBV13 and J usage is TRBJ2-1; 15 positions match TRBD2. CDR3 length: 16 residues. After removal of 4 bases from V and 7 bases from J, the junction contained 5 bases not matched to a gene. Germline loops: CDR1 PRHDT, CDR2 FYEKMQ (reference sequence). This chain's CDR3 is CASSWGLAGGLNEQFF. In DNA form, the CDR3 reads TGTGCCAGCAGCTGGGGACTAGCGGGAGGTCTGAATGAGCAGTTCTTC. Combining the CDR3 with reference TRBV13 and TRBJ2-1 gives the whole variable domain AAGVIQSPRHLIKEKRETATLKCYPIPRHDTVYWYQQGPGQDPQFLISFYEKMQSDKGSIPDRFSAQQFSDYHSELNMSSLELGDSALYFCASSWGLAGGLNEQFFGPGTRLTVL.

This chain uses TRBV11-2 with TRBJ2-7; 10 bases fit TRBD1. The CDR3 is made up of 15 amino acids. Germline V gene lookup returns CDR1 SGHAT and CDR2 FQNNGV. J lost 5 bases, V lost 5 bases, and 9 bases had no gene match. The CDR3, as DNA: TGTGCCAGCAGCCCAAAGTTGACAGGGGGCGACGAGCAGTACTTC. Amino acids: CASSPKLTGGDEQYF.

This clone was counted between two and nine times. This chain joins TRBV5-1 and TRBJ1-2, with D maybe TRBD1 (5 bases). This CDR3 contains 13 residues. V dropped 3 bases and J dropped 5 bases, with 11 bases sitting between them. Germline CDR1 and CDR2: SGHRS and YFSETQ. The CDR3 bases are TGCGCCAGCAGCTCGGGACCTGGATATGGCTACACCTTC. Protein: CASSSGPGYGYTF.

About this clone: Other DNA variants within this sample encode the same CDR3. V usage is TRBV9 and J usage is TRBJ2-7; TRBD1 matches at 10 bases. The CDR3 loop spans 14 amino acids. The germline V gene encodes CDR1 SGDLS and CDR2 YYNGEE. Unmatched junction bases numbered 2, after V lost 0 bases and J lost 5 bases. The CDR3 spells CASSVGDRGHEQYF. CDR3 DNA sequence: TGTGCCAGCAGCGTAGGGGACAGGGGTCACGAGCAGTACTTC.

The chain links TRBV7-9 to TRBJ2-1; D possibly uses TRBD1 or TRBD2 (6 bases each). This CDR3 region has 15 residues. V was clipped by 4 bases and J by 2 bases, with 12 bases between them. CDR1 is SEHNR, CDR2 FQNEAQ, per germline (reference sequence). Here the CDR3 DNA reads TGTGCCAGCAGCTCAGAGGGGGGCCCCTACAATGAGCAGTTCTTC. It encodes CASSSEGGPYNEQFF.

This clone appeared once. The chain links TRBV15 to TRBJ2-7; unclear D gene. CDR1 is LNHNV and CDR2 is YYDKDF in the germline V gene (reference sequence). With 0 bases removed from V and 2 bases from J, the gap between germline ends came to 14 bases. The CDR3 spans 16 residues. CDR3 DNA sequence: TGTGCCACCAGCAGAGATCCGGACCTCCCGGCCTACGAGCAGTACTTC. Protein sequence: CATSRDPDLPAYEQYF. The whole variable domain, remainder taken from reference TRBV15 and TRBJ2-7, is DAMVIQNPRYQVTQFGKPVTLSCSQTLNHNVMYWYQQKSSQAPKLLFHYYDKDFNNEADTPDNFQSRRPNTSFCFLDIRSPGLGDTAMYLCATSRDPDLPAYEQYFGPGTRLTVT.

V usage is TRBV15 and J usage is TRBJ2-1, with 9 positions matching TRBD1. CDR3 length equals 17 residues. Germline-derived CDR1 and CDR2 are LNHNV and YYDKDF (reference sequence). V was clipped by 1 base and J by 4 bases; unmatched bases: 8. This CDR3 is CATSRGAGTGLYNEQFF. The CDR3 DNA sequence: TGTGCCACCAGCAGAGGCGCCGGGACAGGGTTATACAATGAGCAGTTCTTC. The full variable domain, completed using reference TRBV15 and TRBJ2-1, is DAMVIQNPRYQVTQFGKPVTLSCSQTLNHNVMYWYQQKSSQAPKLLFHYYDKDFNNEADTPDNFQSRRPNTSFCFLDIRSPGLGDTAMYLCATSRGAGTGLYNEQFFGPGTRLTVL.

The chain has TRBV29-1 and TRBJ2-7; D is undetermined. Trimming shortened V by 1 base and J by 4 bases, and 11 bases separated the two germline ends. This CDR3 has 13 amino acids. Germline V CDR1 and CDR2: SQVTM, ANQGSEA. The CDR3 DNA follows: TGCAGCGTTGAAGTGACGGGCGCTTACGAGCAGTACTTC. This encodes CSVEVTGAYEQYF.

This chain uses TRBV2 with TRBJ2-2; D may be TRBD1 (6 bases). Trimming removed 7 bases from V and 0 bases from J, with 18 bases in between. The CDR3 contains 17 residues. Germline V lookup: CDR1 SNHLY, CDR2 FYNNEI. DNA for the CDR3: TGTGCCAGCACTATAACGAGGGGACACCCGAACACCGGGGAGCTGTTTTTT. Translated: CASTITRGHPNTGELFF.

This clone was recorded only once. The rearrangement uses TRBV29-1 and TRBJ2-7, with 9 bases aligning to TRBD1. The CDR3 loop spans 13 amino acids. Looked up from germline, CDR1 is SQVTM and CDR2 is ANQGSEA. Trimming removed 5 bases from V and 2 bases from J; junction bases left unmatched: 4. CDR3 DNA sequence: TGCAGCGTTAGGGACAGGGTTACCTACGAGCAGTACTTC. Its protein is CSVRDRVTYEQYF.

This clone was observed once. V is TRBV11-2 and J is TRBJ2-7, with D perhaps matching TRBD2 (6 bases). This CDR3 has 13 amino acids. V lost 5 bases and J 3 bases, leaving 11 bases between the germline ends. CDR1 and CDR2 (germline): SGHAT, FQNNGV. CDR3 sequence reads: CASSIISGYEQYF. The DNA for the CDR3 is TGTGCCAGCAGCATAATTAGCGGCTACGAGCAGTACTTC. Complete variable domain (other parts from reference TRBV11-2 and TRBJ2-7): EAGVAQSPRYKIIEKRQSVAFWCNPISGHATLYWYQQILGQGPKLLIQFQNNGVVDDSQLPKDRFSAERLKGVDSTLKIQPAKLEDSAVYLCASSIISGYEQYFGPGTRLTVT.

This clone was recorded only once. The V call is TRBV1, the J call TRBJ2-1; the table calls TRBD2, which could not be checked here. TRBV1 is classified as a pseudogene. The CDR3 is made up of 17 amino acids. DNA of the CDR3: TGCACCAGCAGCGGGACTAGCGGTTCCAGCTCCTACAATGAGCAGTTCTTC. This translates into CTSSGTSGSSSYNEQFF.